The clone carrying this T cell receptor (beta chain) was detected a few times. The antigen remains undetermined. This specimen belongs to a study of CD8 T cells in ankylosing spondylitis. TCR beta libraries were made by quantitative 5'-RACE with molecular barcodes. TCRdb used MiXCR to reprocess the 5' RACE reads, holding one entry per CDR3 protein. The profile covers 150,000 to 200,000 distinct CDR3 sequences, with roughly 13% appearing a single time and 11% taken by the ten largest. V lost 5 bases, J lost 4 bases, and 10 bases stayed unmatched. CDR3 length: 16 amino acids. Germline V gene sequence: CDR1 SEHNR, CDR2 FQNEAQ (reference sequence). Study findings and constraints: Enrichment of disease-linked clones was reportedly significant in matched ankylosing spondylitis synovial fluid. About 8 highly homologous variants made up a TCR beta motif that seemed to typify ankylosing spondylitis blood. A number of the motif variants had already been described in reactive arthritis synovial fluid and blood.

The chain links TRBV7-9 to TRBJ2-2, with TRBD1 identical over 7 bases. The sequenced material came from blood, either unsorted or a sorted T cell fraction (not recorded which). The sequence was obtained from a female donor with ankylosing spondylitis or in good health (not recorded which). The CDR3 sequence is CASSQGRGSRTGELFF. Here the CDR3 DNA reads TGTGCCAGCAGCCAAGGCAGGGGGAGTCGCACCGGGGAGCTGTTTTTT.